Shown below are 15 T cell receptor beta chains from a single sample sequenced in a study of OX40 agonist ivuxolimab in advanced cancers. The assay was immunoSEQ multiplex PCR, and TCRdb's table has in-frame clones only and misses some. Of about 110,000 clones listed, around 93% are singletons. Sequenced material: CD4+ or CD8+ T cells sorted from blood, taken in a trial of the OX40 agonist ivuxolimab. These receptors were collected from an adult with an advanced solid tumor such as melanoma, head and neck, liver or kidney cancer.

V is TRBV5-1 and J is TRBJ2-7; 10 bases fit TRBD1. From germline, CDR1 is SGHRS and CDR2 YFSETQ. The CDR3 is made up of 13 amino acids. V lost 2 bases, J lost 7 bases, and 3 bases stayed unmatched. For the CDR3, the DNA is TGCGCCAGCAGCTTAGGGACAGGGGATGAGCAGTACTTC. Protein: CASSLGTGDEQYF.

The chain joins TRBV19 to TRBJ1-5, with unresolved D. CDR3 length: 13 amino acids. Germline-derived CDR1 and CDR2 are LNHDA and SQIVND (reference sequence). V lost 3 bases, J lost 4 bases, and 7 bases lay in between. CDR3 sequence reads: CASSIQANQPQHF. The CDR3 DNA reads TGTGCCAGTAGTATCCAGGCGAATCAGCCCCAGCATTTT.

The gene calls are TRBV5-6 and TRBJ2-1; D gene uncertain. The CDR3 is 12 residues long. V shed 1 base and J shed 3 bases, with 2 bases lying between them. Germline V gives CDR1 SGHDT, CDR2 YYEEEE. The CDR3 bases are TGTGCCAGCAGCTTGTTCTACAATGAGCAGTTCTTC. Translation: CASSLFYNEQFF.

The chain has TRBV25-1 and TRBJ2-1; D is ambiguous. Per the germline V gene, CDR1 is MGHDK and CDR2 is SYGVNS. The length of the CDR3 is 13 residues. The V and J ends lost 2 bases and 7 bases respectively, with 9 bases between them. In nucleotides, the CDR3 is TGTGCCAGCAGTGAACTAGACCTTAATGAGCAGTTCTTC. The encoded protein is CASSELDLNEQFF.

The chain joins TRBV27 to TRBJ2-3, with D perhaps TRBD2 (6 bases). Trimming stripped 5 bases from V and 2 bases from J, with 11 bases between. Germline CDR1 is MNHEY and CDR2 is SMNVEV (reference sequence). The length of the CDR3 is 14 residues. DNA of the CDR3: TGTGCCAGCAGTCGGGACTTATTCACAGATACGCAGTATTTT. It encodes CASSRDLFTDTQYF.

This chain links TRBV9 with TRBJ1-1; D possibly corresponds to TRBD1 (5 bases). Germline CDR1 reads SGDLS; CDR2 reads YYNGEE. V shed 0 bases and J shed 0 bases, with 15 bases lying between them. The length of the CDR3 is 17 residues. CDR3: CASSVEQAPYMNTEAFF. CDR3 nucleotide sequence: TGTGCCAGCAGCGTAGAACAGGCCCCATACATGAACACTGAAGCTTTCTTT.

The chain couples TRBV6-1 to TRBJ1-5, with D perhaps TRBD1 (6 bases). With 2 bases removed from V and 0 bases from J, the gap between germline ends came to 20 bases. CDR1 MNHNS and CDR2 SASEGT come from the germline V gene. This CDR3 is 19 amino acids long. CDR3 sequence reads: CASSERGGRASNSNQPQHF. CDR3 DNA sequence: TGTGCCAGCAGTGAAAGGGGGGGAAGGGCCTCTAATAGCAATCAGCCCCAGCATTTT.

The rearrangement uses TRBV7-9 and TRBJ2-7; the D is unclear. The germline V gene has CDR1 SEHNR and CDR2 FQNEAQ (reference sequence). The CDR3 is 12 amino acids. V lost 6 bases and J lost 3, with 9 bases in between. CDR3 in amino acids: CASSTIHYEQYF. The CDR3, as DNA: TGTGCCAGCAGTACAATACACTACGAGCAGTACTTC.

The chain couples TRBV28 to TRBJ1-5; D perhaps matches TRBD1 (6 bases). Germline V gene lookup returns CDR1 MDHEN and CDR2 SYDVKM. Trimming shortened V by 6 bases and J by 6 bases, and 15 bases separated the two germline ends. The CDR3 sequence is 14 residues long. The CDR3 DNA follows: TGTGCCAGCAGGAGGTCAGGGGTTGGTCAGCCCCAGCATTTT. Translating it yields CASRRSGVGQPQHF.

The chain recombines TRBV9 with TRBJ2-7; possibly TRBD1 or TRBD2 for D (5 bases each). Germline CDR1 reads SGDLS; CDR2 reads YYNGEE. V lost 0 bases and J lost 4, with 11 bases in between. This CDR3 region has 14 residues. CDR3 DNA: TGTGCCAGCAGCGTAGGGGTAGAGGGGTACGAGCAGTACTTC. As protein: CASSVGVEGYEQYF.

The rearrangement joins TRBV10-2 to TRBJ1-5, with 7 nucleotides matching TRBD1. The germline gives CDR1 WSHSY, CDR2 SAAADI. The CDR3 covers 18 residues. Trimming at V came to 4 bases and at J to 5 bases, leaving 17 bases not matched to a gene. CDR3 sequence (DNA): TGCGCCAGCAGTGTATACGGGGCGGACAGGTCCTACCATCAGCCCCAGCATTTT. This translates into CASSVYGADRSYHQPQHF.

The rearrangement links TRBV2 to TRBJ2-7; 8 bases map to TRBD1. Trimming removed 1 base from V and 2 bases from J; junction bases left unmatched: 4. The CDR3 extends over 15 amino acids. CDR1 is SNHLY and CDR2 is FYNNEI in the germline V gene. CDR3 bases: TGTGCCAGCAGTGAAGGGTCGGGACAGGCCTACGAGCAGTACTTC. Encoded protein: CASSEGSGQAYEQYF.

This CDR3 reads CASSQDRLRAYSYEQYF. As DNA, the CDR3 is TGTGCCAGCAGTCAAGACAGGCTTCGAGCCTACTCCTACGAGCAGTACTTC. The chain uses TRBV27 and TRBJ2-7; perhaps TRBD1 as D (6 bases). From germline, CDR1 is MNHEY and CDR2 SMNVEV (reference sequence). Trimming stripped 5 bases from V and 0 bases from J, with 20 bases between. This CDR3 contains 17 residues.

The V call is TRBV27, the J call TRBJ1-5; D is undetermined. The CDR3 loop spans 16 amino acids. Deletions cut 0 bases from V and 1 base from J, with 10 bases between. In germline, CDR1 is MNHEY, CDR2 SMNVEV (reference sequence). This CDR3 reads CASSLSWVASNQPQHF. In nucleotides, the CDR3 is TGTGCCAGCAGTTTATCTTGGGTTGCGAGCAATCAGCCCCAGCATTTT.

V usage is TRBV6-6 and J usage is TRBJ1-1; no clear D gene. The CDR3 spans 14 residues. Germline V gene sequence: CDR1 MNHNY, CDR2 SVGAGI (reference sequence). V was shortened by 6 bases and J by 1 base, with 12 bases between the two germline ends. The CDR3 loop is CASRGDTTNTEAFF. The CDR3 DNA follows: TGTGCCAGCAGGGGAGACACGACGAACACTGAAGCTTTCTTT.